This T cell receptor (beta chain) is drawn from a study of blood T cell repertoires in COVID-19. Study-wide context: The United States, Italy and Spain provided the acute and convalescent COVID-19 samples.

Using immunoSEQ multiplex PCR, the repertoire was profiled, and TCRdb retains in-frame clones only, with some absent. In the table there are 130,000 to 150,000 clones, approximately 81% of which are singletons. The germline gives CDR1 MDHEN, CDR2 SYDVKM. The CDR3 loop spans 16 amino acids. After removal of 3 bases from V and 5 bases from J, the junction contained 9 bases not matched to a gene. This TCR came from a human donor in a cohort sampled during active COVID-19. The gene calls are TRBV28 and TRBJ2-7, with 11 bases fitting TRBD2. Input material: peripheral blood. The CDR3 reads CASSLLAGGSLHEQYF. CDR3 in DNA: TGTGCCAGCAGTTTGCTAGCGGGGGGAAGTCTCCACGAGCAGTACTTC. The variable domain in full, with the rest retrieved from reference TRBV28 and TRBJ2-7, is DVKVTQSSRYLVKRTGEKVFLECVQDMDHENMFWYRQDPGLGLRLIYFSYDVKMKEKGDIPEGYSVSREKKERFSLILESASTNQTSMYLCASSLLAGGSLHEQYFGPGTRLTVT.